The next 18 T cell receptor beta chains were all read from a single sample in a study of blood T cell repertoires in COVID-19. TCRdb's table, derived via immunoSEQ multiplex PCR, lists solely in-frame clones and lacks some. The data show 55,000 to 65,000 clones, 65% to 85% seen once. What was sequenced was peripheral blood. The receptor source for this set is a man between 60 and 75 years old with acute or convalescent COVID-19.

V and J are TRBV2 and TRBJ2-2, with TRBD1 as a possible D gene (5 bases). The CDR3 totals 14 residues. From germline, CDR1 is SNHLY and CDR2 FYNNEI. V was clipped by 7 bases and J by 3 bases, with 12 bases between them. For the CDR3, the DNA is TGTGCCAGCAAGGGGCTAGGGGACACCGGGGAGCTGTTTTTT. It yields the protein CASKGLGDTGELFF.

The chain links TRBV20-1 to TRBJ2-1, with 10 bases matching TRBD2. V was pared by 3 bases and J by 4 bases, with 3 bases of the junction left unmatched. The CDR3 covers 14 residues. CDR1 and CDR2 (germline): DFQATT, SNEGSKA (reference sequence). DNA for the CDR3: TGCAGTGCTAGTAGCGGGGGGAATTACAATGAGCAGTTCTTC. Amino acid sequence: CSASSGGNYNEQFF.

The genes are TRBV9 and TRBJ1-6; D may be TRBD1 (6 bases). Trimming pared 3 bases from V and 5 bases from J, leaving 12 bases between. The CDR3 covers 15 residues. Germline V lookup: CDR1 SGDLS, CDR2 YYNGEE. The CDR3 DNA is TGTGCCAGCAGCGCACCGGGACACAATAATTCACCCCTCCACTTT. It codes for CASSAPGHNNSPLHF.

The chain links TRBV30 to TRBJ1-6, with D hard to call. This CDR3 is built from 14 residues. Germline V gene lookup returns CDR1 GTSNPN and CDR2 SVGIG (reference sequence). Trimming shortened V by 1 base and J by 8 bases, and 12 bases separated the two germline ends. The CDR3: CAWSGAGPYSPLHF. The CDR3 DNA reads TGTGCCTGGAGTGGGGCGGGTCCTTATTCACCCCTCCACTTT.

This chain links TRBV9 with TRBJ1-2; D is ambiguous. V lost 4 bases and J lost 4, with 8 bases in between. This CDR3 region has 12 residues. Germline CDR1 reads SGDLS; CDR2 reads YYNGEE. This chain's CDR3 is CASSPVPYGYTF. In DNA, the CDR3 is TGTGCCAGCAGCCCCGTCCCCTATGGCTACACCTTC.

This chain connects TRBV25-1 to TRBJ1-1, with D perhaps matching TRBD1 (5 bases). Per the germline V gene, CDR1 is MGHDK and CDR2 is SYGVNS. The CDR3 sequence is 12 residues long. V lost 0 bases, J lost 10 bases, and 9 bases lay in between. Here the CDR3 DNA reads TGTGCCAGCAGTGAATATAACGGGGGAGCTTTCTTT. As protein: CASSEYNGGAFF.

The V gene is TRBV28, the J gene TRBJ2-1; TRBD2 aligns across 13 bases. The CDR3 is 17 residues long. The ends lost 2 bases at V and 7 bases at J; junction bases unmatched: 8. Germline V lookup: CDR1 MDHEN, CDR2 SYDVKM. The CDR3 region is CASSLTTSGGAKNEQFF. Here the CDR3 DNA reads TGTGCCAGCAGTTTAACCACTAGCGGGGGGGCGAAAAATGAGCAGTTCTTC.

The V call is TRBV4-1, the J call TRBJ1-1, with D possibly TRBD1 on 5 matching bases. Germline CDR1 is MGHRA and CDR2 is YSYEKL. This CDR3 is 15 amino acids long. V gave up 4 bases and J gave up 4 bases, with 16 bases separating them. The CDR3, as DNA: TGCGCCAGCAGCCCCGGACCAGGGTCAGGCACTGAAGCTTTCTTT. It encodes CASSPGPGSGTEAFF.

The rearrangement joins TRBV12-5 to TRBJ2-3; D is possibly TRBD2 (5 bases). Trimming pared 3 bases from V and 5 bases from J, leaving 9 bases between. This CDR3 has 13 amino acids. Germline CDR1 LGHNT, CDR2 FRNRAP. The CDR3 bases are TGTGCTAGTGGTTTTAGCGAGGAAGATACGCAGTATTTT. It encodes CASGFSEEDTQYF.

This clone was recorded a few times. The J gene is TRBJ2-3, the V gene TRBV2, with 13 bases identical to TRBD2. From germline, CDR1 is SNHLY and CDR2 FYNNEI. The V and J ends lost 2 bases and 10 bases, in that order; junction bases with no gene match: 3. This CDR3 has 14 amino acids. CDR3 region: CASSETSGGGAQYF. DNA for the CDR3: TGTGCCAGCAGTGAAACTAGCGGGGGGGGAGCGCAGTATTTT.

This rearrangement joins TRBV7-3 to TRBJ2-1; D possibly corresponds to TRBD2 (6 bases). Trimming removed 0 bases at V and 10 bases at J, with 13 bases between. Germline V gives CDR1 SGHTA, CDR2 FQGTGA. The length of the CDR3 is 14 residues. CDR3 in DNA: TGTGCCAGCAGCTTAACCATAGTGGGGGGAGAGCAGTTCTTC. It is translated as CASSLTIVGGEQFF.

The chain combines TRBV7-8 with TRBJ1-1; the D gene is possibly TRBD1 (5 bases). Trimming took off 2 bases at V and 8 bases at J, with 12 bases between the two ends. Germline V gene sequence: CDR1 SGHVS, CDR2 FQNEAQ. The CDR3 loop spans 13 amino acids. CDR3 nucleotide sequence: TGTGCCAGCAGCTTATTAATCCGGACAGAAGCTTTCTTT. Translated: CASSLLIRTEAFF.

This rearrangement joins TRBV14 to TRBJ2-1; 9 nucleotides agree with TRBD2. CDR3 length: 14 amino acids. Trimming cost V 8 bases and J 9 bases; bases outside gene matches: 11. Germline loops: CDR1 SGHDN, CDR2 FVKESK. This CDR3 reads CASYKAGGPSEQFF. For the CDR3, the DNA is TGTGCCAGCTACAAGGCGGGGGGGCCAAGTGAGCAGTTCTTC.

The genes are TRBV29-1 and TRBJ1-1; D is unresolved. This CDR3 is built from 13 residues. The germline V gene has CDR1 SQVTM and CDR2 ANQGSEA. Trimming took off 7 bases at V and 1 base at J, with 13 bases between the two ends. The CDR3 DNA reads as TGCAGCGCAAACAGAGATCAGAACACTGAAGCTTTCTTT. It translates to CSANRDQNTEAFF.

The V gene is TRBV12-3 or TRBV12-4, the J gene TRBJ1-1; the D is unclear. The CDR3 spans 12 residues. V was cut by 3 bases and J by 4 bases, with 6 bases left in between. The CDR3 DNA sequence: TGTGCCAGCAGTTTCCGAGGCACTGAAGCTTTCTTT. Translated, it gives CASSFRGTEAFF.

This sequence joins TRBV7-2 and TRBJ2-1; a weak D match, TRBD1 (5 bases). Germline CDR1 and CDR2: SGHTA and FQGNSA. V was clipped by 5 bases and J by 6 bases, with 14 bases between them. The CDR3 loop spans 14 amino acids. This CDR3 is CASSPWEGVNEQFF. For the CDR3, the DNA is TGTGCCAGCAGCCCGTGGGAAGGGGTCAATGAGCAGTTCTTC.

V usage is TRBV9 and J usage is TRBJ2-4; TRBD2 is a possible D gene (5 bases). Trimming took off 0 bases at V and 0 bases at J, with 10 bases between the two ends. The CDR3 is 16 amino acids. Germline CDR1 is SGDLS and CDR2 is YYNGEE. The CDR3 sequence is CASSVGRGLAKNIQYF. As DNA, the CDR3 is TGTGCCAGCAGCGTAGGAAGAGGGTTAGCCAAAAACATTCAGTACTTC.

CDR3 protein: CASSIAPQDFMNTEAFF. The CDR3 DNA sequence: TGTGCCAGTAGTATAGCACCCCAGGACTTTATGAACACTGAAGCTTTCTTT. V is TRBV19 and J is TRBJ1-1; D is unclear. From germline, CDR1 is LNHDA and CDR2 SQIVND (reference sequence). The CDR3 loop spans 17 amino acids. Trimming took off 1 base at V and 0 bases at J, with 15 bases between the two ends.